Shown below are 14 T cell receptor beta chains from a single sample sequenced in a study of blood T cell repertoires in COVID-19. Using immunoSEQ multiplex PCR, the repertoire was profiled, and TCRdb retains in-frame clones only, with some absent. The sample records 140,000 to 150,000 clones, approximately 90% being singletons. Sequencing was performed on PBMCs or T cells enriched from blood (not recorded which). These TCRs come from a woman between 25 and 40 years old with acute COVID-19.

This clone was recorded once. One end of the junction varies from germline; a read error may be responsible. The chain joins TRBV7-9 to TRBJ2-5; 8 bases align to TRBD2. The CDR3 covers 13 residues. Germline assignment: CDR1 SEHNR and CDR2 FQNEAQ (reference sequence). In nucleotides, the CDR3 is TGTGCCAGCAGCTTAGCGCTCGCTAGCGGGCCTAACTTC. This translates into CASSLALASGPNF.

This clone turned up a few times. V is TRBV12-3 or TRBV12-4 and J is TRBJ2-5; tentative D call: TRBD1 (6 bases). This CDR3 is 13 amino acids long. V was pared by 3 bases and J by 4 bases, with 9 bases between. CDR3 amino acids: CASSFTGRETQYF. The CDR3 coding sequence is TGTGCCAGCAGTTTTACAGGGAGAGAGACCCAGTACTTC.

The J gene is TRBJ2-3, the V gene TRBV28; 8 nucleotides align to TRBD2. The CDR3 is 16 residues long. The V and J ends lost 4 bases and 3 bases, in that order; junction bases with no gene match: 9. In germline, CDR1 is MDHEN, CDR2 SYDVKM. The CDR3 loop is CASSSPPSGSTDTQYF. The CDR3 coding sequence is TGTGCCAGCAGTTCCCCCCCCAGCGGGAGTACAGATACGCAGTATTTT.

The J gene is TRBJ2-1, the V gene TRBV19; 8 bases line up with TRBD2. V shed 3 bases and J 8 bases; nucleotides not matched to a gene: 21. CDR1 and CDR2 (germline): LNHDA, SQIVND (reference sequence). The CDR3 is 19 residues long. The CDR3 protein is CASSIRGGTSYAVAHEQFF. The CDR3 DNA follows: TGTGCCAGTAGTATTCGGGGGGGGACTAGTTATGCCGTAGCCCATGAGCAGTTCTTC.

This clone was seen more than once but under ten times. The chain couples TRBV7-2 to TRBJ2-3; 8 bases fit TRBD2. V gave up 0 bases and J gave up 2 bases; unmatched junction bases: 13. The length of the CDR3 is 19 residues. CDR1 is SGHTA and CDR2 is FQGNSA in the germline V gene. The CDR3 DNA is TGTGCCAGCAGCTTAGCGGGACGACCGCTAGCGGGTAACACAGATACGCAGTATTTT. Translated: CASSLAGRPLAGNTDTQYF.

The chain uses TRBV7-3 and TRBJ2-1; D is undetermined. The CDR3 has 15 residues. Trimming pared 1 base from V and 2 bases from J, leaving 9 bases between. Looked up from germline, CDR1 is SGHTA and CDR2 is FQGTGA. The CDR3 reads CASSLKSLTYNEQFF. As DNA, the CDR3 is TGTGCCAGCAGCTTAAAAAGCTTGACCTACAATGAGCAGTTCTTC.

The chain employs TRBV7-3 and TRBJ1-2; D uncertain. Trimming cost V 3 bases and J 4 bases, with 6 bases left between them. Looked up from germline, CDR1 is SGHTA and CDR2 is FQGTGA. The CDR3 runs to 12 residues. The CDR3 nucleotides are TGTGCCAGCAGCTTCGGGATCTATGGCTACACCTTC. Its protein product is CASSFGIYGYTF.

The CDR3 loop reads CATSTWGDSNQPQHF. The CDR3 region has the DNA TGTGCCACCAGTACGTGGGGGGATAGCAATCAGCCCCAGCATTTT. The chain employs TRBV15 and TRBJ1-5; D might be TRBD1 (5 bases). The CDR3 length is 15 residues. Germline-derived CDR1 and CDR2 are LNHNV and YYDKDF (reference sequence). The V end was cut by 6 bases, the J end by 0 bases, with 12 bases between.

This chain joins TRBV7-2 and TRBJ1-2, with D perhaps matching TRBD1 (5 bases). Trimming left V 8 bases short and J 6 bases short, with 16 bases between. The CDR3 is 13 residues long. CDR1 and CDR2 (germline): SGHTA, FQGNSA. The CDR3, as DNA: TGTGCCAGCGCGGGGGAGAGGGCGGATGGCTACACCTTC. Encoded protein: CASAGERADGYTF.

This chain links TRBV9 with TRBJ1-4, with TRBD1 as a possible D gene (5 bases). V was trimmed by 0 bases and J by 10 bases, leaving 7 bases between them. CDR3 length equals 12 residues. Germline loops: CDR1 SGDLS, CDR2 YYNGEE. In nucleotides, the CDR3 is TGTGCCAGCAGCGTAGATCAGGGAAAACTGTTTTTT. It is translated as CASSVDQGKLFF.

The chain couples TRBV19 to TRBJ1-5; D may be TRBD1 (5 bases). Trimming took 4 bases from V and 8 from J, leaving 9 bases between them. Looked up from germline, CDR1 is LNHDA and CDR2 is SQIVND (reference sequence). This CDR3 region has 12 residues. The chain's CDR3 is CASSNSREPQHF. CDR3 DNA sequence: TGTGCCAGTAGTAACAGCAGGGAGCCCCAGCATTTT. Using reference TRBV19 and TRBJ1-5 for the parts outside the CDR3, the full variable domain is DGGITQSPKYLFRKEGQNVTLSCEQNLNHDAMYWYRQDPGQGLRLIYYSQIVNDFQKGDIAEGYSVSREKKESFPLTVTSAQKNPTAFYLCASSNSREPQHFGDGTRLSIL.

The V gene is TRBV6-4, the J gene TRBJ1-5; the match to TRBD1 covers 7 bases. From germline, CDR1 is MRHNA and CDR2 SNTAGT. The CDR3 loop spans 16 amino acids. J was trimmed by 0 bases and V by 4 bases; bases with no gene match: 6. The CDR3 loop is CASSVSGGDSNQPQHF. The CDR3 nucleotides are TGTGCCAGCAGTGTCTCAGGGGGGGATAGCAATCAGCCCCAGCATTTT.

V usage is TRBV7-2 and J usage is TRBJ2-3; 11 positions match TRBD2. The germline V gene encodes CDR1 SGHTA and CDR2 FQGNSA. This CDR3 has 15 amino acids. V trimming: 2 bases; J trimming: 6 bases; junction bases outside the gene matches: 4. CDR3 loop: CASSLTSGGRDTQYF. CDR3 DNA: TGTGCCAGCAGCTTAACTAGCGGGGGTAGGGATACGCAGTATTTT. The variable domain in full, completed from reference TRBV7-2 and TRBJ2-3, reads GAGVSQSPSNKVTEKGKDVELRCDPISGHTALYWYRQSLGQGLEFLIYFQGNSAPDKSGLPSDRFSAERTGGSVSTLTIQRTQQEDSAVYLCASSLTSGGRDTQYFGPGTRLTVL.

This chain links TRBV7-3 with TRBJ2-3, with D tentatively TRBD2 (5 bases). Germline V gives CDR1 SGHTA, CDR2 FQGTGA. Trimming pared 1 base from V and 4 bases from J, leaving 9 bases between. The CDR3 covers 14 residues. The CDR3 DNA reads as TGTGCCAGCAGCTTAATGTTCGGGGCAGATACGCAGTATTTT. Its protein product is CASSLMFGADTQYF. The entire variable domain, with the rest obtained from reference TRBV7-3 and TRBJ2-3, is as follows: GAGVSQTPSNKVTEKGKYVELRCDPISGHTALYWYRQSLGQGPEFLIYFQGTGAADDSGLPNDRFFAVRPEGSVSTLKIQRTERGDSAVYLCASSLMFGADTQYFGPGTRLTVL.